This entry lists 20 T cell receptor beta chains sequenced from one sample in a study of identical twins. TCRdb ran MiXCR on the 5' RACE reads and lists one entry per CDR3 protein. Here the sample spans fewer than 500,000 distinct CDR3 sequences, approximately 24% being singletons. This sample was shared with a second study, whose subject was T cells expressing NK-cell markers.

The sequenced material came from CD4+ T cells sorted from blood. The receptors shown here come from a woman between 18 and 29 years old in good health.

This clonotype came up a few times. The genes are TRBV20-1 and TRBJ2-3, with D maybe TRBD2 (6 bases). The V end was cut by 4 bases, the J end by 1 base, with 12 bases between. Germline V gene sequence: CDR1 DFQATT, CDR2 SNEGSKA (reference sequence). The length of the CDR3 is 14 residues. CDR3 amino acids: CSAILTSGTDTQYF. In DNA form, the CDR3 reads TGCAGTGCTATCTTGACTAGTGGCACAGATACGCAGTATTTT.

The rearrangement joins TRBV5-1 to TRBJ2-1; 7 nucleotides line up with TRBD2. Trimming took 4 bases from V and 6 from J; bases not matched to a gene: 13. The CDR3 consists of 16 residues. From germline, CDR1 is SGHRS and CDR2 YFSETQ. The DNA of the CDR3 is TGCGCCAGCAGCAACCCCGGGGGGTCTTTTGTCAATGAGCAGTTCTTC. Its translation: CASSNPGGSFVNEQFF.

The chain employs TRBV25-1 and TRBJ1-2; TRBD1 agrees at 8 bases. CDR3 length equals 13 residues. V lost 5 bases to trimming and J lost 7 bases; unmatched junction nucleotides: 6. Germline loops: CDR1 MGHDK, CDR2 SYGVNS. Here the CDR3 DNA reads TGTGCCAGCAGTCCCAGGGGGCAGCTTGGCTACACCTTC. Amino acid sequence: CASSPRGQLGYTF.

The V and J genes are TRBV20-1 and TRBJ2-6; 10 bases agree with TRBD2. From germline, CDR1 is DFQATT and CDR2 SNEGSKA (reference sequence). The CDR3 is made up of 19 amino acids. CDR3 in amino acids: CVWMGTSARSSSGANVLTF. Here the CDR3 DNA reads TGCGTTTGGATGGGGACTAGCGCGCGGTCGTCCTCTGGGGCCAACGTCCTGACTTTC.

This CDR3 is CASSVGSGPSYYNEQFF. The CDR3, as DNA: TGTGCCAGCAGCGTAGGGTCCGGACCGAGCTACTACAATGAGCAGTTCTTC. The rearrangement links TRBV9 to TRBJ2-1; D is ambiguous. The CDR3 sequence is 17 residues long. V was pared by 0 bases and J by 3 bases, with 16 bases between. The V gene's germline CDR1 is SGDLS and CDR2 YYNGEE.

The chain recombines TRBV6-5 with TRBJ1-1; D may be TRBD1 (5 bases). The V gene lost 0 bases and the J gene lost 0 bases, with 17 bases spanning the gap. CDR3 length equals 18 residues. Germline V gene data show CDR1 as MNHEY and CDR2 as SVGAGI. As DNA, the CDR3 is TGTGCCAGCAGTTACTCGGATTACGAAGGGGATCTGAACACTGAAGCTTTCTTT. Its protein is CASSYSDYEGDLNTEAFF.

This clonotype was detected a few times. The chain uses TRBV4-3 and TRBJ2-2; 8 bases fit TRBD2. Germline V CDR1 and CDR2: LGHNA, YSLEER. Trimming removed 1 base from V and 3 bases from J; junction bases left unmatched: 4. This CDR3 is 16 amino acids long. CDR3 nucleotides: TGCGCCAGCAGCCAAGTAACTAGCGGACACACCGGGGAGCTGTTTTTT. Protein sequence: CASSQVTSGHTGELFF.

J is TRBJ2-7 and V is TRBV20-1, with D perhaps TRBD1 (6 bases). The V end lost 5 bases, the J end lost 1 base, and 15 bases lay between the germline ends. The germline gives CDR1 DFQATT, CDR2 SNEGSKA (reference sequence). The CDR3 extends over 14 amino acids. The CDR3 DNA reads as TGCAGTGCTCATACCCTACAGGGATCCTACGAGCAGTACTTC. Translated: CSAHTLQGSYEQYF.

The chain has TRBV20-1 and TRBJ2-7; 7 nucleotides match TRBD2. CDR3 length: 15 amino acids. Trimming at V came to 0 bases and at J to 6 bases, leaving 11 bases not matched to a gene. Germline lookup yields CDR1 DFQATT and CDR2 SNEGSKA (reference sequence). CDR3 in DNA: TGCAGTGCTAGAGATTGGAGGACTAGAATCGGCGAGCAGTACTTC. Translated, it gives CSARDWRTRIGEQYF.

This clonotype was seen once. The rearrangement links TRBV25-1 to TRBJ2-5; D perhaps matches TRBD2 (5 bases). Germline V CDR1 and CDR2: MGHDK, SYGVNS. This CDR3 is 14 amino acids long. Trimming took 1 base from V and 5 from J, leaving 11 bases between them. CDR3 region: CASSESGNMETQYF. The CDR3 DNA reads as TGTGCCAGCAGTGAATCGGGGAACATGGAGACCCAGTACTTC.

This clonotype came up once. This rearrangement joins TRBV5-1 to TRBJ2-2; D may be TRBD2 (6 bases). Germline V lookup: CDR1 SGHRS, CDR2 YFSETQ. This CDR3 has 14 amino acids. The V end lost 4 bases, the J end lost 6 bases, and 13 bases lay between the germline ends. CDR3 bases: TGCGCCAGCAGCCCGCCGGGAGTCCCCGGGGAGCTGTTTTTT. It specifies CASSPPGVPGELFF. The whole variable domain, filled in from reference TRBV5-1 and TRBJ2-2, reads KAGVTQTPRYLIKTRGQQVTLSCSPISGHRSVSWYQQTPGQGLQFLFEYFSETQRNKGNFPGRFSGRQFSNSRSEMNVSTLELGDSALYLCASSPPGVPGELFFGEGSRLTVL.

This clonotype came up a few times. This chain links TRBV6-1 with TRBJ2-4, with D possibly matching TRBD1 (6 bases). Trimming shortened V by 5 bases and J by 1 base, and 9 bases separated the two germline ends. The V gene's germline CDR1 is MNHNS and CDR2 SASEGT. This CDR3 is 14 amino acids long. The CDR3 bases are TGTGCCAGCAGTCGTACAGGGGCCAAAAACATTCAGTACTTC. Its translation is CASSRTGAKNIQYF.

This clonotype was observed many times. V usage is TRBV6-1 and J usage is TRBJ2-7; TRBD2 aligns across 10 bases. Germline V gene data show CDR1 as MNHNS and CDR2 as SASEGT. The CDR3 totals 15 residues. V trimming: 5 bases; J trimming: 5 bases; junction bases outside the gene matches: 9. For the CDR3, the DNA is TGTGCCAGCAGTCCTGCGGGAGCGGGAGGGCACGAGCAGTACTTC. It specifies CASSPAGAGGHEQYF.

This clonotype was recorded at least ten times. V usage is TRBV7-9 and J usage is TRBJ2-5; no definite D call. The CDR3 length is 11 residues. Per the germline V gene, CDR1 is SEHNR and CDR2 is FQNEAQ (reference sequence). V was trimmed by 5 bases and J by 3 bases, leaving 4 bases between them. DNA for the CDR3: TGTGCCAGCAGCAATAAAGAGACCCAGTACTTC. It encodes CASSNKETQYF.

This clonotype was seen a few times. This sequence joins TRBV7-2 and TRBJ1-1; D is uncertain. Between the trimmed V and J ends, which lost 5 bases and 1 base, there was a span of 8 bases. The CDR3 runs to 13 residues. Germline assignment: CDR1 SGHTA and CDR2 FQGNSA. The CDR3 is CASSVRENTEAFF. DNA for the CDR3: TGTGCCAGCAGCGTGAGAGAGAACACTGAAGCTTTCTTT.

V usage is TRBV12-3 or TRBV12-4 and J usage is TRBJ2-1; D perhaps matches TRBD2 (6 bases). The CDR3 is made up of 13 amino acids. V lost 5 bases to trimming and J lost 9 bases, with 14 bases between them. The CDR3 sequence: CASSRTTRGEQFF. In nucleotides, the CDR3 is TGTGCCAGCAGTCGGACTACTAGGGGTGAGCAGTTCTTC.

In regard to this clonotype: The junction differs from germline at one of its ends, possibly a read error. This CDR3 is CCARDRTGASTDTQYF. DNA of the CDR3: TGCTGTGCTAGAGATCGTACAGGGGCTAGCACAGATACGCAGTATTTT. The chain recombines TRBV20-1 with TRBJ2-3; 7 bases fit TRBD1. The germline gives CDR1 DFQATT, CDR2 SNEGSKA (reference sequence). The CDR3 is 16 amino acids.

This clonotype was seen repeatedly, ten times or more. The chain has TRBV10-2 and TRBJ1-5, with D possibly TRBD1 on 5 matching bases. From germline, CDR1 is WSHSY and CDR2 SAAADI. CDR3 size: 14 residues. Trimming left V 8 bases short and J 4 bases short, with 15 bases between. The CDR3 bases are TGCGCCAGCGGGTCGGGGCCAGGGAATCAGCCCCAGCATTTT. This gives the protein CASGSGPGNQPQHF.

This clonotype occurred a few times. This rearrangement joins TRBV12-3 or TRBV12-4 to TRBJ1-2, with D perhaps matching TRBD1 (6 bases). This CDR3 has 13 residues. The V gene lost 4 bases and the J gene lost 7 bases, with 13 bases spanning the gap. The CDR3 sequence is CASSSSPRGGYTF. The CDR3 region has the DNA TGTGCCAGCAGTTCGTCCCCCAGGGGTGGCTACACCTTC.

A note on this clonotype: Being one base from a much bigger clone, this may be a read error. V usage is TRBV5-1 and J usage is TRBJ2-7, with D perhaps TRBD1 (5 bases). Germline V gene sequence: CDR1 SGHRS, CDR2 YFSETQ. The CDR3 loop spans 13 amino acids. The CDR3 region has the DNA TGCGCCAGCAGCTTCAGGGAAGGCTACGAGCAGCACTTC. The encoded protein is CASSFREGYEQHF.